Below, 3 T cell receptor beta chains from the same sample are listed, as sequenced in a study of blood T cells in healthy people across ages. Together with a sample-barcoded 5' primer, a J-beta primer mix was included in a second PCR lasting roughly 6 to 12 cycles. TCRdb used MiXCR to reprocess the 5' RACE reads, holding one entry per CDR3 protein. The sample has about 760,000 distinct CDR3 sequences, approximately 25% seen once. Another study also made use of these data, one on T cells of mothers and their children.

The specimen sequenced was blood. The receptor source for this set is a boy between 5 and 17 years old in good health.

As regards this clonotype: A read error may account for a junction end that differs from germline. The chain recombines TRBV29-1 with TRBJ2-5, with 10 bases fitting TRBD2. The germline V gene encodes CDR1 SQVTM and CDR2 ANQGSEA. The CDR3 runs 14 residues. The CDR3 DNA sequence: TGCAGCGTCGAAGAGCGGGGGGGCGGAGAGACCCAGTACTTC. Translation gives CSVEERGGGETQYF.

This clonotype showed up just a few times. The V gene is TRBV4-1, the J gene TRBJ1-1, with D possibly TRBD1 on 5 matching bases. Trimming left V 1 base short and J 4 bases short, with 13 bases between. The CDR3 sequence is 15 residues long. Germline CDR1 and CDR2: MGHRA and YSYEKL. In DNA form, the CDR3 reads TGCGCCAGCAGCCAAGTTCGGGACTTGGGCACTGAAGCTTTCTTT. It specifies CASSQVRDLGTEAFF.

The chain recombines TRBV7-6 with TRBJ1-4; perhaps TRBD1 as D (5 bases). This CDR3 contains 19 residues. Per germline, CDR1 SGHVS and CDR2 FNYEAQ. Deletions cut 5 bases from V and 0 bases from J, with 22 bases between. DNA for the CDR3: TGTGCCAGCAGCCCCCGATGGGGGTTAAGACTAACAACTAATGAAAAACTGTTTTTT. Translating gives CASSPRWGLRLTTNEKLFF.